This entry lists 22 T cell receptor beta chains sequenced from one sample in a study of T cell responses to AZD1222 COVID-19 vaccine. Assay: immunoSEQ multiplex PCR; the TCRdb copy retains only in-frame clones and omits some. The table lists 150,000 to 250,000 clones, around 93% of them singletons. The sample here was peripheral blood, taken 28 days after the second AZD1222 dose. The receptors were gathered from an adult who received the AZD1222 COVID-19 vaccine.

The J gene is TRBJ2-2, the V gene TRBV29-1, with a weak D call TRBD1 (5 bases). CDR1 is SQVTM, CDR2 ANQGSEA, per germline. This CDR3 is 16 amino acids long. V dropped 6 bases and J dropped 6 bases, with 23 bases sitting between them. CDR3 DNA sequence: TGCAGCGTCTCACCCCGAGGCCGTAGGGGATCCGGGGAGCTGTTTTTT. Protein sequence: CSVSPRGRRGSGELFF.

This chain uses TRBV11-2 with TRBJ1-2, with TRBD1 matching over 10 bases. Trimming at V came to 5 bases and at J to 7 bases, leaving 19 bases not matched to a gene. The CDR3 length is 18 residues. Germline CDR1 reads SGHAT; CDR2 reads FQNNGV. In DNA form, the CDR3 reads TGTGCCAGCAGCCATCAACGACAGGGGGCGCTTGTACTGGGTGGCTACACCTTC. It is translated as CASSHQRQGALVLGGYTF.

This sequence joins TRBV29-1 and TRBJ1-1; 8 bases fit TRBD1. The germline V gene has CDR1 SQVTM and CDR2 ANQGSEA. V was clipped by 8 bases and J by 3 bases; unmatched bases: 8. CDR3 length: 13 residues. Here the CDR3 reads CSTRTGRDTEAFF. In DNA form, the CDR3 reads TGCAGCACTCGGACAGGGCGGGACACTGAAGCTTTCTTT.

The CDR3 DNA reads as TGTGCCAGCAGCTTGGGGGCAGGCCTTAGCACAGATACGCAGTATTTT. Translation gives CASSLGAGLSTDTQYF. The chain joins TRBV5-4 to TRBJ2-3; D gene ambiguous. V was shortened by 0 bases and J by 0 bases, with 11 bases between the two germline ends. The CDR3 has 16 amino acids. Germline CDR1 is SGHNT and CDR2 is YYREEE (reference sequence).

The rearrangement joins TRBV5-1 to TRBJ1-5; TRBD1 is a possible D gene (5 bases). Trimming left V 1 base short and J 3 bases short, with 14 bases between. There are 16 residues in the CDR3. Germline CDR1 and CDR2: SGHRS and YFSETQ. CDR3 in amino acids: CASSLSPGQYNQPQHF. Written as DNA, the CDR3 is TGCGCCAGCAGCTTGTCGCCAGGGCAGTACAATCAGCCCCAGCATTTT. The full variable domain, completed using reference TRBV5-1 and TRBJ1-5, is KAGVTQTPRYLIKTRGQQVTLSCSPISGHRSVSWYQQTPGQGLQFLFEYFSETQRNKGNFPGRFSGRQFSNSRSEMNVSTLELGDSALYLCASSLSPGQYNQPQHFGDGTRLSIL.

The gene calls are TRBV7-2 and TRBJ1-2; 10 bases line up with TRBD1. V was clipped by 3 bases and J by 4 bases; unmatched bases: 5. The germline V gene has CDR1 SGHTA and CDR2 FQGNSA. CDR3 size: 15 residues. The CDR3 spells CASSFPGQGLYGYTF. The CDR3 DNA sequence: TGTGCCAGCAGCTTCCCGGGACAGGGGCTCTATGGCTACACCTTC.

This rearrangement joins TRBV2 to TRBJ2-5, with D possibly TRBD1 on 6 matching bases. Germline CDR1 is SNHLY and CDR2 is FYNNEI. The CDR3 is 14 amino acids. V lost 6 bases and J lost 4, with 15 bases in between. The CDR3 loop reads CASSKTGFRETQYF. CDR3 nucleotides: TGTGCCAGCAGCAAGACAGGCTTTAGAGAGACCCAGTACTTC.

In DNA, the CDR3 is TGTGCCAGCAGTTACAATGGGGGGAGAGATGGCTACACCTTC. As protein: CASSYNGGRDGYTF. The chain is built from TRBV6-5 and TRBJ1-2, with TRBD1 as a possible D gene (5 bases). The CDR3 is 14 amino acids. Between the trimmed V and J ends, which lost 2 bases and 6 bases, there was a span of 13 bases. The germline V gene has CDR1 MNHEY and CDR2 SVGAGI.

The V call is TRBV5-1, the J call TRBJ1-1, with 7 nucleotides matching TRBD1. In germline, CDR1 is SGHRS, CDR2 YFSETQ. V gave up 3 bases and J gave up 1 base; unmatched junction bases: 3. This CDR3 contains 14 residues. This chain's CDR3 is CASSSGQSNTEAFF. DNA for the CDR3: TGCGCCAGCAGCTCGGGACAGTCGAACACTGAAGCTTTCTTT.

V usage is TRBV28 and J usage is TRBJ1-5, with D possibly TRBD1 on 5 matching bases. The CDR3 sequence is 15 residues long. The germline V and J ends were trimmed by 4 bases and 2 bases, with 12 bases remaining between them. Germline CDR1 is MDHEN and CDR2 is SYDVKM. The CDR3 is CASSYPGGGNQPQHF. CDR3 nucleotide sequence: TGTGCCAGCAGTTATCCGGGGGGAGGCAATCAGCCCCAGCATTTT.

Of note for this clone: Other nucleotide sequences from this sample produce the same CDR3. CDR3: CASSYTGTVNTEAFF. The CDR3 DNA reads as TGTGCCAGCAGTTACACCGGGACAGTGAACACTGAAGCTTTCTTT. V and J are TRBV6-5 and TRBJ1-1; 7 bases fit TRBD1. Germline trimming cut 2 bases from V and 0 bases from J; bases unmatched to any gene: 3. The CDR3 is 15 residues long. Per germline, CDR1 MNHEY and CDR2 SVGAGI.

The rearrangement uses TRBV19 and TRBJ1-5; D is undetermined. Germline V CDR1 and CDR2: LNHDA, SQIVND (reference sequence). The germline V and J ends were trimmed by 7 bases and 7 bases, with 14 bases remaining between them. The CDR3 loop spans 13 amino acids. The CDR3, as DNA: TGTGCCAGTACCGTCCGGGATGAGCAGCCCCAGCATTTT. Residues: CASTVRDEQPQHF.

A few counts support this clone. The chain links TRBV27 to TRBJ1-2; the D is unclear. Per germline, CDR1 MNHEY and CDR2 SMNVEV (reference sequence). The CDR3 spans 16 residues. V dropped 4 bases and J dropped 2 bases, with 17 bases sitting between them. CDR3: CASSSITDLGNYGYTF. CDR3 bases: TGTGCCAGCAGTTCAATTACAGATTTGGGAAACTATGGCTACACCTTC.

This clone was counted once. The chain employs TRBV6-1 and TRBJ1-4; D is possibly TRBD1 (6 bases). V lost 2 bases to trimming and J lost 8 bases, with 18 bases between them. CDR1 is MNHNS, CDR2 SASEGT, per germline. This CDR3 spans 16 amino acids. The CDR3 DNA is TGTGCCAGCAGTGAATCCGGGGGCAGGGTGAGGGAAAAACTGTTTTTT. Encoded protein: CASSESGGRVREKLFF.

This clone occurred once. The rearrangement joins TRBV18 to TRBJ2-4; 7 bases are shared with TRBD1. There are 16 residues in the CDR3. The germline gives CDR1 KGHSH, CDR2 LQKENI. V gave up 3 bases and J gave up 1 base; unmatched junction bases: 6. CDR3 sequence reads: CASSPGEGAAKNIQYF. The DNA of the CDR3 is TGTGCCAGCTCACCCGGAGAGGGGGCGGCCAAAAACATTCAGTACTTC.

This chain links TRBV14 with TRBJ2-3; 15 bases agree with TRBD2. This CDR3 has 18 amino acids. After removal of 2 bases from V and 4 bases from J, the junction contained 7 bases not matched to a gene. Germline CDR1 reads SGHDN; CDR2 reads FVKESK. CDR3 region: CASSQLWTSGGVADTQYF. The CDR3 DNA follows: TGTGCCAGCAGCCAACTATGGACTAGCGGGGGGGTTGCAGATACGCAGTATTTT.

This rearrangement joins TRBV5-4 to TRBJ2-1; 11 positions match TRBD2. This CDR3 is built from 15 residues. Germline V gene sequence: CDR1 SGHNT, CDR2 YYREEE (reference sequence). The V gene end was trimmed by 3 bases and the J gene end by 8 bases; junction bases not matched to a gene: 7. CDR3 coding DNA: TGTGCCAGCAGCTATTTAGCGGGGGGGTTGTATGAGCAGTTCTTC. Amino acids: CASSYLAGGLYEQFF.

The chain links TRBV7-8 to TRBJ1-5, with 10 bases matching TRBD1. Germline CDR1 and CDR2: SGHVS and FQNEAQ. With 1 base clipped from V and 4 bases from J, the junction kept 7 bases outside the gene matches. The CDR3 consists of 17 residues. As DNA, the CDR3 is TGTGCCAGCAGCTTAGGACAGGGGGCCATTGTTAATCAGCCCCAGCATTTT. It translates to CASSLGQGAIVNQPQHF.

The chain carries TRBV20-1 and TRBJ2-3, with D possibly being TRBD2 (5 bases). CDR1 and CDR2 from the germline V gene are DFQATT and SNEGSKA (reference sequence). Between the trimmed V and J ends, which lost 3 bases and 1 base, there was a span of 14 bases. This CDR3 is 15 amino acids long. CDR3 sequence reads: CSASSAGLGTDTQYF. The CDR3 nucleotides read TGCAGTGCTAGTTCGGCGGGTTTAGGCACAGATACGCAGTATTTT.

The rearrangement links TRBV4-1 to TRBJ1-5; D might be TRBD1 (5 bases). The germline gives CDR1 MGHRA, CDR2 YSYEKL. Trimming took 1 base from V and 3 from J, leaving 19 bases between them. The CDR3 totals 18 residues. Here the CDR3 DNA reads TGCGCCAGCAGCCAAGGTCGGGCGCGGAGGGGCAACAATCAGCCCCAGCATTTT. Encoded protein: CASSQGRARRGNNQPQHF.

The rearrangement uses TRBV5-1 and TRBJ2-7, with TRBD1 matching 7 bases. With V trimmed by 4 bases and J by 3 bases, 4 bases remained unmatched. The germline V gene has CDR1 SGHRS and CDR2 YFSETQ. This CDR3 contains 13 residues. CDR3 region: CASSGQASYEQYF. The CDR3 DNA reads TGCGCCAGCAGCGGACAGGCGAGCTACGAGCAGTACTTC.

The chain couples TRBV7-8 to TRBJ1-1, with 8 bases matching TRBD1. Germline V CDR1 and CDR2: SGHVS, FQNEAQ. The CDR3 consists of 17 residues. Trimming took 2 bases from V and 5 from J; bases not matched to a gene: 13. The CDR3 is CASSLSPWGTGGTEAFF. The CDR3 DNA is TGTGCCAGCAGCTTATCCCCCTGGGGCACAGGGGGGACTGAAGCTTTCTTT.